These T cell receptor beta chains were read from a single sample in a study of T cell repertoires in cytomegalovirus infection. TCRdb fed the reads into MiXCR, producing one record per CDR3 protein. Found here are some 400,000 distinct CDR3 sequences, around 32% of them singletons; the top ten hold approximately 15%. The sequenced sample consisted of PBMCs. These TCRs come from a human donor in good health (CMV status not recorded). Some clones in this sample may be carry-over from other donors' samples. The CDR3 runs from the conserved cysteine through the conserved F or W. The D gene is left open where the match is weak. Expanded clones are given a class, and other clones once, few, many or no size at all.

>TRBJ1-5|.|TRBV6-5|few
TGTGCCAGCAGACCAGGGGACGGGCGCGACTATCAGCCCCAGCATTTT
CASRPGDGRDYQPQHF
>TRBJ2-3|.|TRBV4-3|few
TGCGCCAGCAGCCAAGATGGGAACACAGATACGCAGTATTTT
CASSQDGNTDTQYF
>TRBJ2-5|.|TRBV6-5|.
TGTGCCAGCAGCTCCATGATACAAGAGACCCAGTACTTC
CASSSMIQETQYF
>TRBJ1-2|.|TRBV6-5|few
TGTGCCAGCAGTTACTCAGACTCACCCGGCGGCTATGGCTACACCTTC
CASSYSDSPGGYGYTF
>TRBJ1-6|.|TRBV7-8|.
TGTGCCAGCAGCTTAACAGGGATATCCTATAATTCACCCCTCCACTTT
CASSLTGISYNSPLHF
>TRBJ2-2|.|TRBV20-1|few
TGCAGTGCTAGAGACTACAGGAAAAACACCGGGGAGCTGTTTTTT
CSARDYRKNTGELFF
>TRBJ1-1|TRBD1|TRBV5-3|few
TGTGCCAGAAGCCAGGACAGGGGGCAATTTGTCACTGAAGCTTTCTTT
CARSQDRGQFVTEAFF
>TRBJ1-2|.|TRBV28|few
TGTGCCAGCAGTTTGGTTAGGGGCGCCCACTATGGCTACACCTTC
CASSLVRGAHYGYTF
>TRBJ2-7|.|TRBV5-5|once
TGTGCCAGCAGCCTCGTGAGATCTCCTTACGAGCAGTACTTC
CASSLVRSPYEQYF
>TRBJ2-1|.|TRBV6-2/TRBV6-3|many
TGTGCCAGCAGTCCGAATGCCGATCGTCCCCGGCTCTTC
CASSPNADRPRLF